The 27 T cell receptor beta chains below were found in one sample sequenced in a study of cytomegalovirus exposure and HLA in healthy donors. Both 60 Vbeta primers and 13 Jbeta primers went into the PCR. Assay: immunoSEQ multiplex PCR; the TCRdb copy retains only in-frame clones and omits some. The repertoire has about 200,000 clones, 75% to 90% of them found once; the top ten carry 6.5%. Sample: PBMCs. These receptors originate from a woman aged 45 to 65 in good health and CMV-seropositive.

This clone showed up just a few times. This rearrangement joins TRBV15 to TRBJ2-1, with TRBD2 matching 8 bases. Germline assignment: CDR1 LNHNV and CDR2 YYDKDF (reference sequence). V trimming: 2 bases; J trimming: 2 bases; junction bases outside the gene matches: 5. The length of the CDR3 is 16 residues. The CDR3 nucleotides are TGTGCCACCAGCAGACGGGGGGGGCTAACCTACAATGAGCAGTTCTTC. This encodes CATSRRGGLTYNEQFF. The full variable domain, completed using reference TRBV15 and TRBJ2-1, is DAMVIQNPRYQVTQFGKPVTLSCSQTLNHNVMYWYQQKSSQAPKLLFHYYDKDFNNEADTPDNFQSRRPNTSFCFLDIRSPGLGDTAMYLCATSRRGGLTYNEQFFGPGTRLTVL.

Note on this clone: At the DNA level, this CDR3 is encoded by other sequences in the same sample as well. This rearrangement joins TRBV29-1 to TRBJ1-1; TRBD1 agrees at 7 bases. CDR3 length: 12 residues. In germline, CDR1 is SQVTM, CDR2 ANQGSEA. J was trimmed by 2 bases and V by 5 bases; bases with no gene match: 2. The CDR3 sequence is CSVRQGNTEAFF. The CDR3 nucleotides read TGCAGCGTTCGACAGGGCAACACTGAAGCTTTCTTT.

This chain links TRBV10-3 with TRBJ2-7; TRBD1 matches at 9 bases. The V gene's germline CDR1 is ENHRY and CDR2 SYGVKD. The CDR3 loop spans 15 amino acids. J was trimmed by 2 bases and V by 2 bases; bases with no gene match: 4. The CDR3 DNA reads TGTGCCATCAGTGAGCCCCGGACAGGGGCCTACGAGCAGTACTTC. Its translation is CAISEPRTGAYEQYF.

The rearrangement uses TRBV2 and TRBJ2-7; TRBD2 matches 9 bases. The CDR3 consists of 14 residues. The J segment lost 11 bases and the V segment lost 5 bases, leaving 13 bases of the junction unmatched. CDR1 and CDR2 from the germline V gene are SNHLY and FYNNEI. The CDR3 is CASSTRGRLAGKYF. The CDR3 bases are TGTGCCAGCAGTACGCGAGGCCGGCTAGCGGGGAAGTACTTC. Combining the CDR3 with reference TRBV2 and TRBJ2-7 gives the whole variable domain EPEVTQTPSHQVTQMGQEVILRCVPISNHLYFYWYRQILGQKVEFLVSFYNNEISEKSEIFDDQFSVERPDGSNFTLKIRSTKLEDSAMYFCASSTRGRLAGKYFGPGTRLTVT.

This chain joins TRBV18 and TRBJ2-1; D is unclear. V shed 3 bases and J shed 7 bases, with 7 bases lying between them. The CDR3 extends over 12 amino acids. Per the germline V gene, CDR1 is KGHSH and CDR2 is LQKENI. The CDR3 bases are TGTGCCAGCTCACCCCAGGCGAATGAGCAGTTCTTC. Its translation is CASSPQANEQFF.

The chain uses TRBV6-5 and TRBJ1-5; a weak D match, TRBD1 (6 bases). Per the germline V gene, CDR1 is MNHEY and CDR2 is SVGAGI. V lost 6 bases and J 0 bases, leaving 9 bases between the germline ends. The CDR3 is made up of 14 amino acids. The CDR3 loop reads CASRTGNSNQPQHF. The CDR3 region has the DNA TGTGCCAGCAGAACAGGGAATAGCAATCAGCCCCAGCATTTT.

The CDR3 reads CASSQDPAYNSPLHF. CDR3 in DNA: TGCGCCAGCAGCCAAGATCCAGCCTATAATTCACCCCTCCACTTT. This chain connects TRBV4-3 to TRBJ1-6, with D unresolved. Germline values: CDR1 LGHNA, CDR2 YSLEER. Trimming removed 0 bases from V and 2 bases from J, with 5 bases in between. The CDR3 extends over 15 amino acids.

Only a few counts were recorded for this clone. The DNA for the CDR3 is TGTGCCAGCAGCTACGCAAACGAGGCCCAGCATTTT. Encoded protein: CASSYANEAQHF. The rearrangement uses TRBV7-2 and TRBJ1-5; D is unclear. This CDR3 spans 12 amino acids. V was trimmed by 4 bases and J by 11 bases, leaving 12 bases between them. CDR1 is SGHTA, CDR2 FQGNSA, per germline.

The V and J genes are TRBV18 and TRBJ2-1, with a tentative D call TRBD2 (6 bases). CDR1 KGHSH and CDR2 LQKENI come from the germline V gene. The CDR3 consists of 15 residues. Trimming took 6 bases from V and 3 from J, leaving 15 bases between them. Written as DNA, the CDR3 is TGTGCCAGCTCCTCGGGAGTTAGTGACTACAATGAGCAGTTCTTC. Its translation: CASSSGVSDYNEQFF.

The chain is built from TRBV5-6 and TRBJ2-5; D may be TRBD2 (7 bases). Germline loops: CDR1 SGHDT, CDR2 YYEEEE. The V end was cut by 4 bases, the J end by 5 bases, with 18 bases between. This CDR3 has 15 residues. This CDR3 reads CASSQEGGLGETQYF. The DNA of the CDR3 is TGTGCCAGCAGCCAAGAGGGGGGGCTGGGGGAGACCCAGTACTTC. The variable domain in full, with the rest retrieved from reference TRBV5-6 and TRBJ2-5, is DAGVTQSPTHLIKTRGQQVTLRCSPKSGHDTVSWYQQALGQGPQFIFQYYEEEERQRGNFPDRFSGHQFPNYSSELNVNALLLGDSALYLCASSQEGGLGETQYFGPGTRLLVL.

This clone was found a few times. CDR3 coding DNA: TGCGCCAGCAGCGCGGAGCCCTTTCGCGGGAAAACAGATACGCAGTATTTT. Translated: CASSAEPFRGKTDTQYF. The rearrangement joins TRBV5-1 to TRBJ2-3, with TRBD2 as a possible D gene (6 bases). The V and J ends lost 4 bases and 3 bases respectively, with 21 bases between them. The CDR3 has 17 amino acids. Looked up from germline, CDR1 is SGHRS and CDR2 is YFSETQ. Looking up the rest from reference TRBV5-1 and TRBJ2-3 gives the full variable domain: KAGVTQTPRYLIKTRGQQVTLSCSPISGHRSVSWYQQTPGQGLQFLFEYFSETQRNKGNFPGRFSGRQFSNSRSEMNVSTLELGDSALYLCASSAEPFRGKTDTQYFGPGTRLTVL.

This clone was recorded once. The DNA for the CDR3 is TGCGCCAGCAGCCCGGTTTTGTGGGGACAGACGAACACCGGGGAGCTGTTTTTT. Residues: CASSPVLWGQTNTGELFF. V is TRBV4-3 and J is TRBJ2-2, with 7 nucleotides matching TRBD1. The CDR3 is 18 amino acids. CDR1 is LGHNA and CDR2 is YSLEER in the germline V gene. V gave up 4 bases and J gave up 0 bases; unmatched junction bases: 11.

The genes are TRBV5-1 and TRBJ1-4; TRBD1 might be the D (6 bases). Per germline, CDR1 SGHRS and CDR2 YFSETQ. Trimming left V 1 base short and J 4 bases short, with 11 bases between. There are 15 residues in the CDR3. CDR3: CASSLSTGLNEKLFF. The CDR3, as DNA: TGCGCCAGCAGCTTGTCGACAGGCCTTAATGAAAAACTGTTTTTT.

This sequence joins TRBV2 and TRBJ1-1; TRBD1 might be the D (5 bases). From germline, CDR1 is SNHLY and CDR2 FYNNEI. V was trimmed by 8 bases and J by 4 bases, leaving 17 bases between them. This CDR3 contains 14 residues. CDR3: CASSETADSTEAFF. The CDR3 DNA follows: TGTGCCAGCTCTGAGACAGCCGATAGCACTGAAGCTTTCTTT.

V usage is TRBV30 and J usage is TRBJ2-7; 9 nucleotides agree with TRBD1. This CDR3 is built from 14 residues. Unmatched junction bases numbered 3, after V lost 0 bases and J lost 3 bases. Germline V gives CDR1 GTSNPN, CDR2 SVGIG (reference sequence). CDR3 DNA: TGTGCCTGGAGTGTTTGGGACAGGGACTACGAGCAGTACTTC. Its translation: CAWSVWDRDYEQYF.

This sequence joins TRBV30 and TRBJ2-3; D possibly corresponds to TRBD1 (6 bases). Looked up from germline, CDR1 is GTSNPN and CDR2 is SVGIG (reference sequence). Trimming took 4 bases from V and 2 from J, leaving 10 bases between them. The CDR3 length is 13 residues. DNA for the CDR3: TGTGCCTGGACGAGGGGGAACACAGATACGCAGTATTTT. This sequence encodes CAWTRGNTDTQYF.

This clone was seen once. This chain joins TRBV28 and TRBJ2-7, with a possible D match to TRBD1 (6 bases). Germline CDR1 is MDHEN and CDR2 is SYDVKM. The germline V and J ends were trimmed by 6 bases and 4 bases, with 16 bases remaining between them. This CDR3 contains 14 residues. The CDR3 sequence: CASRPALGAYEQYF. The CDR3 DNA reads TGTGCCAGCAGGCCCGCGTTGGGGGCTTACGAGCAGTACTTC.

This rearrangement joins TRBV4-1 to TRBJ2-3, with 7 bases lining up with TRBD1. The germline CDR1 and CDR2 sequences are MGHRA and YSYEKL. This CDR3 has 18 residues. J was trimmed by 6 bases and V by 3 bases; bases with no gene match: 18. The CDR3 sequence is CASSQMGMETGVSDTQYF. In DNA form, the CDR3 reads TGCGCCAGCAGCCAGATGGGAATGGAAACAGGGGTATCGGATACGCAGTATTTT.

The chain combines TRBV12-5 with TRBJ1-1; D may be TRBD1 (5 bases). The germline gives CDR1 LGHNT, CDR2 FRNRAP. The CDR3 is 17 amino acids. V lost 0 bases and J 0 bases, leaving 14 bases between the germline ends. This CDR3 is CASGLVGQGLMNTEAFF. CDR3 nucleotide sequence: TGTGCTAGTGGTTTGGTAGGGCAGGGACTTATGAACACTGAAGCTTTCTTT. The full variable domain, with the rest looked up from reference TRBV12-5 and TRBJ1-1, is DARVTQTPRHKVTEMGQEVTMRCQPILGHNTVFWYRQTMMQGLELLAYFRNRAPLDDSGMPKDRFSAEMPDATLATLKIQPSEPRDSAVYFCASGLVGQGLMNTEAFFGQGTRLTVV.

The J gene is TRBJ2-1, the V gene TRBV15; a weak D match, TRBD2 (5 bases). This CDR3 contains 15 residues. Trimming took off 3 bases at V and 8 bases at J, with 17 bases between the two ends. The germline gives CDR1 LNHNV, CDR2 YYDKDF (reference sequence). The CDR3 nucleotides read TGTGCCACCAGCAGCCGGAGGACCCATAGAGATGAGCAGTTCTTC. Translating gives CATSSRRTHRDEQFF.

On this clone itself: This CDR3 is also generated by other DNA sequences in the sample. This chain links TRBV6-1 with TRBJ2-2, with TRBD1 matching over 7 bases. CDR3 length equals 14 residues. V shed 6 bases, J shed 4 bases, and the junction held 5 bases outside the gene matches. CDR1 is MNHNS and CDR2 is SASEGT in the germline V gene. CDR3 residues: CASRHRGSTGELFF. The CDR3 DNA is TGTGCCAGCAGGCACAGGGGATCCACCGGGGAGCTGTTTTTT.

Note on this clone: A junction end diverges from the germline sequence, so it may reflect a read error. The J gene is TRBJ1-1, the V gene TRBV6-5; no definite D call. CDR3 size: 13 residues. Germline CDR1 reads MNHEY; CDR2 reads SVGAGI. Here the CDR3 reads CASTYGAGTEAFF. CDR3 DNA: TGTGCCAGCACTTACGGCGCCGGGACTGAAGCTTTCTTT.

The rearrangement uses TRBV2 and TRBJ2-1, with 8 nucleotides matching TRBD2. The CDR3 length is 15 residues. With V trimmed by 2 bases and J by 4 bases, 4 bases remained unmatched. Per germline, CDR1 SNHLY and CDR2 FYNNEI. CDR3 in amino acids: CASSEQAGAYNEQFF. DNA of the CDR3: TGTGCCAGCAGTGAACAAGCGGGAGCGTACAATGAGCAGTTCTTC.

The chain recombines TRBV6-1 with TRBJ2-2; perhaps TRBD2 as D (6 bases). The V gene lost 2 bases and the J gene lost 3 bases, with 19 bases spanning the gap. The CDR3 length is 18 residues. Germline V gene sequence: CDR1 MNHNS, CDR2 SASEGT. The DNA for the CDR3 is TGTGCCAGCAGTGAAATTTCGGAGGGACTCCTGGACACCGGGGAGCTGTTTTTT. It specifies CASSEISEGLLDTGELFF.

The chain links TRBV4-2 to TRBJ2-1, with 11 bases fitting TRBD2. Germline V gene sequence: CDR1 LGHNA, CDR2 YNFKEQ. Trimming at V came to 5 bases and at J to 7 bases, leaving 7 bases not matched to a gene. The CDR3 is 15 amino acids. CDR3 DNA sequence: TGTGCCAGCAGCTATACTAGCGGGAGTTTTAATGAGCAGTTCTTC. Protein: CASSYTSGSFNEQFF.

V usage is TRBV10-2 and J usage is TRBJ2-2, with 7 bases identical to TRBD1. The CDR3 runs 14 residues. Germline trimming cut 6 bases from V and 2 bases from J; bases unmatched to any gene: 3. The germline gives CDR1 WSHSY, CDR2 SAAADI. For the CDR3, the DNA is TGCGCCAGCAGATGGGACAGCAACACCGGGGAGCTGTTTTTT. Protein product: CASRWDSNTGELFF.

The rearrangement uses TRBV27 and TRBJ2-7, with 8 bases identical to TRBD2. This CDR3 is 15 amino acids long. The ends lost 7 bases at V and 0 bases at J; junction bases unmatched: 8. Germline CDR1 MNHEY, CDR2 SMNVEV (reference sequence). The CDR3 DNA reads TGTGCCAGCACCTCGGGGAGCGGGGGCTCCTACGAGCAGTACTTC. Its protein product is CASTSGSGGSYEQYF.